The clone carrying this TCR beta chain occurred a few times. This record comes from a study of blood T cell repertoires in COVID-19. Resolution of symptoms, clearance, or two negative PCRs was present in recovered Cohort 3 donors. CDR3 size: 15 residues. The junction had 8 bases not matched to a gene; V was cut back by 4 bases and J by 4 bases. CDR1 and CDR2 from the germline V gene are SGHRS and YFSETQ. Only in-frame clones appear in the TCRdb table, and some are missing; sequencing was by immunoSEQ multiplex PCR. Among more than 300,000 clones listed, roughly 87% were seen once. This chain links TRBV5-1 with TRBJ1-2, with TRBD1 matching 9 bases. The sample was PBMCs or T cells enriched from blood (not recorded which). The TCR comes from a woman between 50 and 59 years old who had recovered from COVID-19. CDR3 coding DNA: TGCGCCAGCAGCGCAAATACAGGGGGCGGCTATGGCTACACCTTC. This encodes CASSANTGGGYGYTF.